These T cell receptor beta chains were read from a single sample in a study of cytomegalovirus exposure and HLA in healthy donors. Profiling relied on immunoSEQ multiplex PCR, and the TCRdb table lists in-frame clones only, not all of them. There are 150,000 to 180,000 clones in the sample; approximately 80% occur only once, and roughly 13% lies in the top ten. Material: PBMCs. These receptors came from a man aged 25 to 40 in good health and CMV-seropositive. The CDR3 runs from the conserved cysteine through the conserved F or W. A D gene is named only where the DNA matches it firmly. Size tells how often a clone was seen (once, few, many) or the class of an expanded clone, and some rows leave it out.

v_call	j_call	clone_size	d_call	cdr3_aa	cdr3_nt
TRBV30	TRBJ1-4	-	-	CAWGRGTQGEKLFF	TGTGCCTGGGGGCGGGGGACACAGGGTGAAAAACTGTTTTTT
TRBV5-1	TRBJ2-3	once	-	CASSTGTDTQYF	TGCGCCAGCAGCACGGGGACAGATACGCAGTATTTT
TRBV4-2	TRBJ2-1	-	TRBD2	CASSPRLAGEGDEQFF	TGTGCCAGCAGCCCGCGACTAGCGGGAGAGGGCGATGAGCAGTTCTTC
TRBV5-1	TRBJ2-2	-	-	CASSPEGGRSDLDTGELFF	TGCGCCAGCAGCCCGGAGGGGGGGCGCTCAGATTTAGACACCGGGGAGCTGTTTTTT
TRBV6-1	TRBJ1-4	few	-	CASTWGREKLFF	TGTGCCAGCACCTGGGGCCGGGAAAAACTGTTTTTT
TRBV7-3	TRBJ1-1	-	TRBD1	CASSWTGDTEAFF	TGTGCCAGCAGCTGGACAGGGGACACTGAAGCTTTCTTT
TRBV6-5	TRBJ1-2	-	-	CASSYSAGVYGYTF	TGTGCCAGCAGTTACTCGGCGGGGGTGTATGGCTACACCTTC
TRBV5-4	TRBJ2-7	-	TRBD2	CASSLGGSLSEQYF	TGTGCCAGCAGCTTGGGCGGGAGTCTAAGCGAGCAGTACTTC
TRBV28	TRBJ2-1	-	TRBD2	CASSLAGARYNEQFF	TGTGCCAGCAGTTTAGCGGGAGCAAGGTACAATGAGCAGTTCTTC
TRBV4-1	TRBJ1-2	-	TRBD1	CASSLARTGGPGYTF	TGCGCCAGCAGCCTCGCTAGGACAGGGGGTCCTGGCTACACCTTC
TRBV4-2	TRBJ1-1	few	TRBD1	CASSQELGQLNTEAFF	TGTGCCAGCAGCCAAGAACTGGGACAGTTGAACACTGAAGCTTTCTTT
TRBV21-1	TRBJ2-5	once	-	CASSKISRKRGREETQYF	TGTGCCAGCAGCAAAATCTCAAGGAAAAGGGGGAGGGAAGAGACCCAGTACTTC
TRBV28	TRBJ1-2	-	TRBD1	CASSLPGPGQVNYGYTF	TGTGCCAGCAGTTTACCCGGCCCGGGACAGGTTAACTATGGCTACACCTTC
TRBV6-6	TRBJ2-2	-	-	CASSLGLNTGELFF	TGTGCCAGCAGCCTCGGACTGAACACCGGGGAGCTGTTTTTT
TRBV2	TRBJ1-5	-	TRBD1	CASSAGTGGNQPQHF	TGTGCCAGCAGTGCCGGGACAGGGGGGAATCAGCCCCAGCATTTT
TRBV18	TRBJ1-1	-	-	CASSPRQGTEAFF	TGTGCCAGCTCCCCACGGCAGGGGACTGAAGCTTTCTTT
TRBV4-2	TRBJ2-7	-	TRBD1	CASSQDRLEDGDRGFYEQYF	TGTGCCAGCAGCCAAGATAGACTTGAAGACGGGGACAGGGGGTTTTACGAGCAGTACTTC
TRBV29-1	TRBJ1-1	-	-	CSVGAPNEAFF	TGCAGCGTTGGGGCACCGAATGAAGCTTTCTTT
TRBV6-4	TRBJ1-5	once	-	CASRWGPCRPQHF	TGTGCCAGCCGGTGGGGCCCGTGCCGGCCCCAGCATTTT
TRBV5-4	TRBJ2-7	-	-	CASSFWGGTYEQYF	TGTGCCAGCAGCTTTTGGGGAGGCACCTACGAGCAGTACTTC
TRBV27	TRBJ2-3	-	TRBD2	CASSSTVAGGGSDTQYF	TGTGCCAGCAGTTCCACCGTAGCGGGAGGAGGGTCAGATACGCAGTATTTT
TRBV28	TRBJ1-5	-	TRBD1	CASSLLQGDQPQHF	TGTGCCAGCAGTTTATTACAGGGGGATCAGCCCCAGCATTTT
TRBV5-4	TRBJ2-1	-	TRBD2	CASSGGTSSEQFF	TGTGCCAGCAGCGGCGGGACTAGCAGTGAGCAGTTCTTC
TRBV4-2	TRBJ2-7	-	TRBD2	CASSQGLAGTYEQYF	TGTGCCAGCAGCCAGGGACTAGCGGGAACCTACGAGCAGTACTTC
TRBV27	TRBJ2-1	-	TRBD2	CASLGRERHSYNEQFF	TGTGCCAGCTTGGGGCGGGAGCGACACTCCTACAATGAGCAGTTCTTC
TRBV27	TRBJ2-3	once	TRBD2	CASSVTSGKSTDTQYF	TGTGCCAGCAGTGTAACTAGCGGGAAAAGCACAGATACGCAGTATTTT
TRBV27	TRBJ1-3	-	-	CASSLSPGNTIYF	TGTGCCAGCAGTTTAAGCCCTGGAAACACCATATATTTT
TRBV28	TRBJ2-7	-	TRBD1	CASSLLRTGGSYEQYF	TGTGCCAGCAGTTTATTGCGGACAGGGGGCTCCTACGAGCAGTACTTC
TRBV7-9	TRBJ1-1	-	TRBD1	CASSSPRGQAATEAFF	TGTGCCAGCAGCTCTCCCCGGGGACAGGCCGCTACTGAAGCTTTCTTT
TRBV19	TRBJ1-1	-	-	CASRGGDDRTEAFF	TGTGCCAGTAGAGGCGGGGATGATCGGACTGAAGCTTTCTTT
TRBV7-2	TRBJ2-1	-	TRBD2	CASSQVGTSGGREQFF	TGTGCCAGCAGCCAAGTGGGGACTAGCGGGGGGCGTGAGCAGTTCTTC
TRBV5-1	TRBJ2-3	-	TRBD2	CASSLGVAGGGTDTQYF	TGCGCCAGCAGCTTGGGAGTAGCGGGAGGCGGCACAGATACGCAGTATTTT
TRBV10-2	TRBJ1-1	-	TRBD1	CASIKWTGLDTEAFF	TGCGCCAGCATTAAGTGGACAGGTTTGGACACTGAAGCTTTCTTT
TRBV5-1	TRBJ1-1	few	-	CASSLAGPMNTEAFF	TGCGCCAGCAGCTTGGCAGGCCCAATGAACACTGAAGCTTTCTTT
TRBV28	TRBJ1-3	few	-	CASSGGALGNTIYF	TGTGCCAGCTCGGGCGGGGCGCTCGGAAACACCATATATTTT
TRBV7-3	TRBJ2-3	-	-	CASSKDRGGTDTQYF	TGTGCCAGCAGCAAAGACAGGGGAGGGACAGATACGCAGTATTTT
TRBV6-5	TRBJ2-7	-	-	CASRLQGQSYGQYF	TGTGCCAGCAGACTACAGGGTCAGTCCTACGGGCAGTACTTC
TRBV19	TRBJ2-5	-	TRBD1	CASSISTGGETQYF	TGTGCCAGTAGTATCTCGACAGGGGGAGAGACCCAGTACTTC
TRBV2	TRBJ1-5	few	-	CASSDGPGYGNQPQHF	TGTGCCAGCAGTGATGGCCCAGGGTACGGCAATCAGCCCCAGCATTTT
TRBV30	TRBJ2-4	-	-	CAWGSGIQYF	TGTGCCTGGGGTTCGGGCATTCAGTACTTC
TRBV2	TRBJ1-4	-	-	CAGSEGGSATNEKLFF	TGTGCCGGCAGTGAAGGAGGGTCTGCAACTAATGAAAAACTGTTTTTT
TRBV7-7	TRBJ2-1	-	-	CASSFARVGEQFF	TGTGCTAGCAGCTTTGCCAGGGTAGGTGAGCAGTTCTTC
TRBV7-3	TRBJ1-2	once	-	CASSGRGRNYGYTF	TGTGCCAGCTCCGGGAGGGGCAGAAACTATGGCTACACCTTC
TRBV28	TRBJ2-7	-	TRBD2	CASRTSGRDEQYF	TGTGCCAGCAGGACTAGCGGGAGGGACGAGCAGTACTTC